This T cell receptor (beta chain) was profiled in a study of blood T cells in healthy people across ages. Whole-study results and caveats: Total diversity from one million sequenced T cells was likely underestimated. Relative to aged donors, long-lived donors carried more naive CD4+ cells and displayed higher diversity.

Comments on this clonotype: What it binds is unknown.

J was trimmed by 8 bases and V by 6 bases; bases with no gene match: 15. Germline V lookup: CDR1 DFQATT, CDR2 SNEGSKA (reference sequence). The CDR3 totals 15 residues. Next came a second PCR, run for about 6 to 12 cycles, which used a sample-barcoded 5' primer along with a J-beta primer mix. TCRdb reprocessed the 5' RACE reads via MiXCR and lists one record per CDR3 protein. The top ten hold around 18% of the sample, which has about 570,000 distinct CDR3 sequences, 27% seen once. Sequences were obtained from blood. The chain carries TRBV20-1 and TRBJ1-2; TRBD1 matches 10 bases. The TCR comes from a woman aged 65 to 85 in good health. The CDR3 here is CSAKPDRGPRLGYTF. CDR3 DNA: TGCAGTGCCAAACCAGACAGGGGGCCCCGATTGGGCTACACCTTC.